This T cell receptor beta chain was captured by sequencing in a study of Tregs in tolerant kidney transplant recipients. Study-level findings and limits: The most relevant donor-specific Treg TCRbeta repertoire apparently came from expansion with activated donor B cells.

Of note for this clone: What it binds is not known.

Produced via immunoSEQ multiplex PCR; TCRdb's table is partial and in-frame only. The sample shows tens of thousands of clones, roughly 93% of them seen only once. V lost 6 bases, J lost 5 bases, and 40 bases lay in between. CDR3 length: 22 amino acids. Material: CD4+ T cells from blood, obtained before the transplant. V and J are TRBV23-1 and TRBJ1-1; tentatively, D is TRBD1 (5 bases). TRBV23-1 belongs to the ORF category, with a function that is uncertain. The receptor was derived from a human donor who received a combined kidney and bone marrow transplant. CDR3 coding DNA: TGCGCCAGCAGCCAAACTTTGGCCGGGGGATCTTTTGGAGGTAGATGGTTAACTGAAGCTTTCTTT. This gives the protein CASSQTLAGGSFGGRWLTEAFF.